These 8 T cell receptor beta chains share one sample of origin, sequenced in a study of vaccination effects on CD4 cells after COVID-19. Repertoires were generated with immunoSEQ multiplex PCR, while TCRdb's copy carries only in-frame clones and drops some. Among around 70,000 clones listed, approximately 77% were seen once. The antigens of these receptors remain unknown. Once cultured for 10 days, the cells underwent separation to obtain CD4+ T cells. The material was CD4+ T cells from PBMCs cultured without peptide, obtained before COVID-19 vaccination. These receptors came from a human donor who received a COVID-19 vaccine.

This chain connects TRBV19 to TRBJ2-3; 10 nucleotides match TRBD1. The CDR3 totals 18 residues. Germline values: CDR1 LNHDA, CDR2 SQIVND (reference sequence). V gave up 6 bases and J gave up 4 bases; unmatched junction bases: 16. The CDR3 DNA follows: TGTGCCAGTAGCCGCGAAGGGCCGGGACAGGGGATGGCAGATACGCAGTATTTT. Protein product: CASSREGPGQGMADTQYF.

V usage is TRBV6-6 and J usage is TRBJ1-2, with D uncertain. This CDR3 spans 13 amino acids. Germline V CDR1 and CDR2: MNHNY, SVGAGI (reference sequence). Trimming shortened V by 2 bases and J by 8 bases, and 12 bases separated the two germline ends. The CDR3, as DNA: TGTGCCAGCAGTTACCGGGCAGCTCAGGGCTACACCTTC. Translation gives CASSYRAAQGYTF.

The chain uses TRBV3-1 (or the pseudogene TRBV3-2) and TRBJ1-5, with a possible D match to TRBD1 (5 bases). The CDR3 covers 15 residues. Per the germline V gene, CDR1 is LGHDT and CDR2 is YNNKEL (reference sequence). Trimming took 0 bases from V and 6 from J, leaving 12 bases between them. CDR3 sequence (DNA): TGTGCCAGCAGCCAAGACGGGGCAGGGCCTCAGCCCCAGCATTTT. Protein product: CASSQDGAGPQPQHF.

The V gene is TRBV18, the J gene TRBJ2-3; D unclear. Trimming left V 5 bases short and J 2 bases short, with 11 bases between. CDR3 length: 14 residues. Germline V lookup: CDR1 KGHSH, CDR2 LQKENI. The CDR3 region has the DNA TGTGCCAGCTCATCCGCTCCGCCCACAGATACGCAGTATTTT. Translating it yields CASSSAPPTDTQYF.

For the CDR3, the DNA is TGTGCCAGCAGTTCCGGGACAGGGGGATTGGAGACCCAGTACTTC. It specifies CASSSGTGGLETQYF. The chain carries TRBV5-4 and TRBJ2-5; TRBD1 matches 11 bases. Germline values: CDR1 SGHNT, CDR2 YYREEE (reference sequence). This CDR3 spans 15 amino acids. V shed 5 bases, J shed 5 bases, and the junction held 8 bases outside the gene matches.

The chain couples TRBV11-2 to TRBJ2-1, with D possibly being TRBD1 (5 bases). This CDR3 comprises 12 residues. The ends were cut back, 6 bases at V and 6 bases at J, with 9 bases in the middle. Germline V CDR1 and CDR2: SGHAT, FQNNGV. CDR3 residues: CASRTDSNEQFF. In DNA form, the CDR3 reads TGTGCCAGCAGAACTGACAGCAATGAGCAGTTCTTC.

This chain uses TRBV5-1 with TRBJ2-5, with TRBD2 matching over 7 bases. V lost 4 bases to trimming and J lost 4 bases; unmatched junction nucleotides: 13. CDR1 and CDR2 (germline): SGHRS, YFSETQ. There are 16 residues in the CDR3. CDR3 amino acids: CASSDGRLAAGETQYF. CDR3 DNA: TGCGCCAGCAGCGACGGAAGACTAGCTGCGGGAGAGACCCAGTACTTC.

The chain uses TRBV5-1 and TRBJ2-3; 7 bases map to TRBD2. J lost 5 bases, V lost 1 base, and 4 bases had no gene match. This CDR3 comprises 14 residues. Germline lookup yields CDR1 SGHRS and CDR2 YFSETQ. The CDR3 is CASSLSGVEDTQYF. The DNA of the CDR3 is TGCGCCAGCAGCTTGAGCGGGGTGGAAGATACGCAGTATTTT.